A single sample gave rise to the 18 T cell receptor beta chains below, sequenced in a study of T-cell memory formation after mild COVID-19. MiXCR, applied by TCRdb to the 5' RACE reads, yields one record per CDR3 protein. Of about 170,000 distinct CDR3 sequences detected, about an eighth appear once; the ten largest clones hold approximately 3.3%. The sequenced material came from PBMCs or a T cell subset sorted from them (not recorded which). Every receptor here comes from a man aged 18 to 30 who had mild COVID-19 (a few samples of this study predate the infection). Cell type and time point are not known.

The V call is TRBV5-1, the J call TRBJ1-2, with D possibly TRBD1 on 6 matching bases. The CDR3 length is 15 residues. Trimming removed 4 bases from V and 0 bases from J, with 13 bases in between. Germline-derived CDR1 and CDR2 are SGHRS and YFSETQ. Written as DNA, the CDR3 is TGCGCCAGCAGCATGGTGGCAGGGGCTAACTATGGCTACACCTTC. It specifies CASSMVAGANYGYTF.

This clonotype was counted between two and nine times. The gene calls are TRBV18 and TRBJ2-3; D gene ambiguous. The CDR3 spans 14 residues. Germline V gives CDR1 KGHSH, CDR2 LQKENI. V was cut by 0 bases and J by 3 bases, with 7 bases left in between. The CDR3 DNA reads TGTGCCAGCTCACCACCGGACCCGACAGATACGCAGTATTTT. This translates into CASSPPDPTDTQYF.

This clonotype was observed a handful of times. This chain joins TRBV15 and TRBJ2-3; 8 positions match TRBD2. The germline CDR1 and CDR2 sequences are LNHNV and YYDKDF (reference sequence). J was trimmed by 7 bases and V by 3 bases; bases with no gene match: 6. There are 14 residues in the CDR3. CDR3 DNA sequence: TGTGCCACCAGCAGCGGGGGGGAAAGATATACGCAGTATTTT. Amino acids: CATSSGGERYTQYF.

This clonotype was recorded at least ten times. This chain connects TRBV7-2 to TRBJ2-3; D not certain. The CDR3 has 12 amino acids. With 2 bases removed from V and 6 bases from J, the gap between germline ends came to 6 bases. Germline V CDR1 and CDR2: SGHTA, FQGNSA. CDR3 loop: CASSLNADTQYF. CDR3 sequence (DNA): TGTGCCAGCAGCTTAAACGCGGATACGCAGTATTTT. The entire variable domain, with the rest obtained from reference TRBV7-2 and TRBJ2-3, is as follows: GAGVSQSPSNKVTEKGKDVELRCDPISGHTALYWYRQSLGQGLEFLIYFQGNSAPDKSGLPSDRFSAERTGGSVSTLTIQRTQQEDSAVYLCASSLNADTQYFGPGTRLTVL.

This clonotype was observed a handful of times. The chain carries TRBV4-2 and TRBJ1-4; D perhaps matches TRBD1 (6 bases). The CDR3 runs to 16 residues. V was pared by 1 base and J by 2 bases, with 11 bases between. The germline V gene encodes CDR1 LGHNA and CDR2 YNFKEQ. CDR3 sequence reads: CASSQGEQGTNEKLFF. CDR3 bases: TGTGCCAGCAGCCAAGGAGAACAGGGTACTAATGAAAAACTGTTTTTT.

Here the CDR3 DNA reads TGTGCCAGTAGTGTTAAAGGGAACACCGGGGAGCTGTTTTTT. Protein product: CASSVKGNTGELFF. This chain links TRBV19 with TRBJ2-2; D gene unclear. Deletions cut 5 bases from V and 1 base from J, with 8 bases between. The CDR3 extends over 14 amino acids. The germline V gene encodes CDR1 LNHDA and CDR2 SQIVND (reference sequence).

The chain employs TRBV7-2 and TRBJ2-2, with D possibly being TRBD1 (6 bases). CDR1 is SGHTA and CDR2 is FQGNSA in the germline V gene. The V end was cut by 5 bases, the J end by 4 bases, with 20 bases between. The CDR3 length is 17 residues. The CDR3 here is CASSPPNGAGVTGELFF. CDR3 DNA: TGTGCCAGCAGCCCCCCGAATGGGGCAGGGGTCACCGGGGAGCTGTTTTTT. Based on the CDR3 plus reference TRBV7-2 and TRBJ2-2, the full variable domain is GAGVSQSPSNKVTEKGKDVELRCDPISGHTALYWYRQSLGQGLEFLIYFQGNSAPDKSGLPSDRFSAERTGGSVSTLTIQRTQQEDSAVYLCASSPPNGAGVTGELFFGEGSRLTVL.

This clonotype appeared a few times. V and J are TRBV5-1 and TRBJ2-7, with 7 bases matching TRBD2. This CDR3 comprises 12 residues. The V and J ends lost 2 bases and 9 bases, in that order; junction bases with no gene match: 5. The germline gives CDR1 SGHRS, CDR2 YFSETQ. The CDR3 DNA is TGCGCCAGCAGCTTCGCGGGGGTAGGGCAGTACTTC. Translated: CASSFAGVGQYF.

The chain is built from TRBV12-3 or TRBV12-4 and TRBJ2-2; 8 nucleotides align to TRBD2. The CDR3 is made up of 13 amino acids. Trimming cost V 8 bases and J 7 bases; bases outside gene matches: 6. The CDR3 nucleotides are TGTGCCAGCCAGCGGGGGTGGGTCGGGGAGCTGTTTTTT. It encodes CASQRGWVGELFF.

The chain joins TRBV4-3 to TRBJ1-1; 9 bases map to TRBD1. This CDR3 has 18 amino acids. Germline V gene lookup returns CDR1 LGHNA and CDR2 YSLEER. The V segment lost 0 bases and the J segment 9 bases; nucleotides outside the gene matches: 17. CDR3 region: CASSQDLTGTGSGTQAFF. DNA for the CDR3: TGCGCCAGCAGCCAAGATCTCACCGGGACAGGGTCCGGGACGCAAGCTTTCTTT.

The gene calls are TRBV12-3 or TRBV12-4 and TRBJ2-3; D unresolved. V was cut by 3 bases and J by 0 bases, with 7 bases left in between. The CDR3 is 14 residues long. The CDR3 sequence is CASSFDLSTDTQYF. DNA of the CDR3: TGTGCCAGCAGTTTCGATCTGAGCACAGATACGCAGTATTTT.

There are a few counts of this clonotype. This sequence joins TRBV9 and TRBJ1-4; D gene unclear. From germline, CDR1 is SGDLS and CDR2 YYNGEE. The CDR3 runs to 13 residues. V was pared by 2 bases and J by 7 bases, with 9 bases between. In DNA, the CDR3 is TGTGCCAGCAGCGTTCAGGTCGGTGAAAAACTGTTTTTT. Protein: CASSVQVGEKLFF.

The chain carries TRBV20-1 and TRBJ2-7; 9 bases are a match to TRBD1. The CDR3 runs 15 residues. Germline trimming cut 3 bases from V and 6 bases from J; bases unmatched to any gene: 12. CDR1 is DFQATT, CDR2 SNEGSKA, per germline (reference sequence). The CDR3, as DNA: TGCAGTGCTAGGGAACCCGGGACAGGGAAGGGCGAGCAGTACTTC. Translation: CSAREPGTGKGEQYF.

The chain links TRBV6-2 or TRBV6-3 to TRBJ2-1; D possibly corresponds to TRBD2 (5 bases). Germline values: CDR1 MNHEY, CDR2 SVGEGT. Trimming pared 7 bases from V and 5 bases from J, leaving 9 bases between. The CDR3 length is 12 residues. The DNA of the CDR3 is TGTGCCAGCATCGGACTTAACAATGAGCAGTTCTTC. It yields the protein CASIGLNNEQFF.

The V and J genes are TRBV5-1 and TRBJ2-2; D is perhaps TRBD1 or TRBD2 (7 bases each). The CDR3 has 18 residues. Germline V gene data show CDR1 as SGHRS and CDR2 as YFSETQ. V was pared by 1 base and J by 7 bases, with 23 bases between. The CDR3 nucleotides are TGCGCCAGCAGCTTGTTGCGCCCGACAGGGACTAAGGGCGGGGAGCTGTTTTTT. Translated: CASSLLRPTGTKGGELFF.

Only a few counts were recorded for this clonotype. The CDR3 is CSAIQGPYSNQPQHF. The CDR3 region has the DNA TGCAGTGCCATCCAGGGTCCTTATAGCAATCAGCCCCAGCATTTT. This chain links TRBV20-1 with TRBJ1-5; a weak D match, TRBD1 (5 bases). From germline, CDR1 is DFQATT and CDR2 SNEGSKA (reference sequence). The V end lost 6 bases, the J end lost 0 bases, and 15 bases lay between the germline ends. This CDR3 contains 15 residues.

This chain connects TRBV5-1 to TRBJ2-2; D gene uncertain. From germline, CDR1 is SGHRS and CDR2 YFSETQ. The CDR3 is 13 residues long. The V gene lost 0 bases and the J gene lost 6 bases, with 6 bases spanning the gap. CDR3: CASSLEVAGELFF. The CDR3 DNA reads as TGCGCCAGCAGCTTGGAGGTGGCCGGGGAGCTGTTTTTT.

The rearrangement joins TRBV9 to TRBJ2-7; D might be TRBD2 (6 bases). The CDR3 spans 13 residues. Germline CDR1 and CDR2: SGDLS and YYNGEE. The V gene lost 10 bases and the J gene lost 3 bases, with 17 bases spanning the gap. The CDR3 region is CAGEPGTLYEQYV. In DNA form, the CDR3 reads TGTGCCGGAGAACCCGGGACTCTCTACGAGCAGTACGTC.